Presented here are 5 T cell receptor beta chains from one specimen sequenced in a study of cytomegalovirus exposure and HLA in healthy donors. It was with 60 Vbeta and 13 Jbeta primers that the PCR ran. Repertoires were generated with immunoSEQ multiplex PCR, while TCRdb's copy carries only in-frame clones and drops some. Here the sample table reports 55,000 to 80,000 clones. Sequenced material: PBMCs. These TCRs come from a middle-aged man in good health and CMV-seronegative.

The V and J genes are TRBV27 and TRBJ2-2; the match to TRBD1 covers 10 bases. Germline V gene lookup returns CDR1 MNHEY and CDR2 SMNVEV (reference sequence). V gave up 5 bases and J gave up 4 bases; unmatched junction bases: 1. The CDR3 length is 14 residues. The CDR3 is CASSRTGGTGELFF. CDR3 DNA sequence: TGTGCCAGCAGTAGGACAGGGGGCACCGGGGAGCTGTTTTTT.

CDR3 nucleotides: TGTGCCTGGAGGGCCGGGGAGACCCAGTACTTC. It specifies CAWRAGETQYF. V gene TRBV30 combines with J gene TRBJ2-5; D remains unclear. V was shortened by 3 bases and J by 5 bases, with 7 bases between the two germline ends. Germline CDR1 is GTSNPN and CDR2 is SVGIG (reference sequence). The CDR3 spans 11 residues.

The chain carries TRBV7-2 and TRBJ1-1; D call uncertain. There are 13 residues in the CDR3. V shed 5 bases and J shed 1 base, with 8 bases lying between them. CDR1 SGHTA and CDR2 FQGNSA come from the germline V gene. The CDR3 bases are TGTGCCAGCAGCCCCCCCGGGAACACTGAAGCTTTCTTT. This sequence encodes CASSPPGNTEAFF.

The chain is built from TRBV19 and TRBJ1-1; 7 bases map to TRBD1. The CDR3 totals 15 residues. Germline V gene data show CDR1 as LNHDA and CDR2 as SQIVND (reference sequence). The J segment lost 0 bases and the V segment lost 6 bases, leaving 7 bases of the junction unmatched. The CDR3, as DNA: TGTGCCAGTAGGAGACAGGGACCGATGAACACTGAAGCTTTCTTT. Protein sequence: CASRRQGPMNTEAFF.

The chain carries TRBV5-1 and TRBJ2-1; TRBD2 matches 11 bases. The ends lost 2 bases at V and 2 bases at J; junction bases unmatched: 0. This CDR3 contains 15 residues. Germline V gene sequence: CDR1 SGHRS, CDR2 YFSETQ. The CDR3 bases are TGCGCCAGCAGCTTTAGCGGGGGGGCCTACAATGAGCAGTTCTTC. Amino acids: CASSFSGGAYNEQFF.